The source of this T cell receptor (beta chain) is a study of neurological immune-mediated disorders (dated by TCRdb to between 2018 and 2021). Looking at the study overall: Using UMI-based sequencing, the study compared peripheral blood TCR-beta repertoires from patients with HTLV-I-associated myelopathy (HAM/TSP), patients with multiple sclerosis, and healthy controls. The roughly 99 TCR-beta libraries covered PBMC samples along with longitudinal samples, technical triplicates, and paired sorted CD4+ and CD8+ T-cell subsets. The cohort comprised 68 subjects: around 15 HAM/TSP patients, around 34 multiple sclerosis patients and about 20 healthy controls. Longitudinal HAM/TSP donors and healthy donors each had 3 time-points at intervals of roughly 3-40 months.

The sample's time point label, decoded: longitudinal time-point 2. For unsorted PBMC libraries, 2 million PBMCs were used after storage in RNAlater at -80 degrees C until RNA extraction. Peripheral blood was subjected to Ficoll-Hypaque density gradient centrifugation to isolate PBMCs, which were then cryopreserved in liquid nitrogen. Reading from cysteine to phenylalanine, the CDR3 counts 15 amino acids. Of the read, only the CDR3 DNA is kept; its 45 bases are in frame from base 1. For CDR1 and CDR2, the germline V gene lists SGHRS and YFSETQ. Trimming removed 1 base from V and 1 base from J, leaving 8 bases between the germline ends. This clonotype was counted ten times or more. Its binding antigen is unknown. No per-base quality is available; no much larger clone lies one base away. cDNA synthesis used template-switch 5'RACE with a primer carrying a 10-nucleotide random unique molecular identifier tagging each TCR transcript. Every sequencing run covered 15-18 subjects and yielded more than 160 million TCR-beta sequences. The RNeasy kit was used to extract total RNA. The KAPA Real-time Library Amplification kit was used to amplify TCR-beta VDJ regions with primers targeting the TCR constant region and the 5'RACE anchor. A first PCR added sample indexes and Illumina adaptors, after which a second PCR increased the library yield. After Ampure bead purification, the roughly 650 bp TCR product was size-selected on a 2% E-gel SizeSelection system. Before pooling, library quality was checked on a Bioanalyzer, concentration was measured with Qubit, and libraries were quantified with the Kapa Library Quantification kit. Paired-end 2 x 150 bp sequencing of the libraries was performed on an Illumina HiSeq 2500. To increase sequence diversity, roughly 24-30% phiX was spiked into each library pool. The paper's processing steps were these. Quality-filtered reads were processed with the UMI-based MiGEC pipeline, which removed over 85% of raw TCR sequences during error correction. VDJ genes were aligned to IMGT germline references, and clonotypes were defined by unique CDR3 amino acid sequence plus V-J genes. Clonal expansion, Shannon diversity and CDR3 relatedness (CalcPairwiseDistances, ClusterSamples) were evaluated with VDJtools, and phylogenetic trees were built with CLCbio workbench. Using coefficient-of-variation modelling across technical triplicates, the study counted a clone as expanded if it had at least 8 unique UMIs. TCRdb reran the public reads through fastp at Q25 and MiXCR, keeping productive beta chains. Rows matching on CDR3 protein sequence are summarized as one entry with the most common DNA and genes. These V and J calls are TCRdb output, not the study's own analysis. The sample yields some 87,000 distinct CDR3 sequences; about 12% were counted once. The leading ten clones occupy 5% of the sample.

Results the study describes overall, beyond this receptor: Across subjects, expanded clones never shared an identical CDR3 amino acid sequence, which suggests that the TCR-beta repertoires in every group were private. TCR clonal expansion was greatest in HAM/TSP patients and smallest in MS patients, who ranked below even healthy controls.

Sequencing was performed on PBMCs. The receptor was derived from a female donor with HTLV-1-associated myelopathy (HAM/TSP). In this chain, TRBV5-1 is recombined with TRBJ2-2; a tentative D match to TRBD1 spans 6 bases. The nucleotide sequence is given as TGCGCCAGCAGCTTGCGACAGGAGAACACCGGGGAGCTGTTTTTT. This codes for CASSLRQENTGELFF.